This TCR beta chain emerged from a study of CD8 T cells in ankylosing spondylitis. The V and J ends lost 1 base and 4 bases respectively, with 14 bases between them. The CDR3 extends over 15 amino acids. CDR1 LGHNA and CDR2 YNFKEQ come from the germline V gene. This clonotype was found many times. TCRdb processed the 5' RACE reads anew with MiXCR; each CDR3 protein has one entry. The repertoire holds roughly 180,000 distinct CDR3 sequences, with roughly 10% as singletons. Sample: blood, either unsorted or a sorted T cell fraction (not recorded which). The sequence was collected from a female donor with ankylosing spondylitis or in good health (not recorded which). The chain recombines TRBV4-2 with TRBJ2-7, with D unclear. CDR3 loop: CASSQAVGTRYEQYF. CDR3 bases: TGTGCCAGCAGCCAAGCAGTTGGTACTCGATACGAGCAGTACTTC.